The 31 T cell receptor beta chains given below trace back to one sample, sequenced in a study of T cell repertoires in cytomegalovirus infection. Their target antigens are unknown. TCRdb processed the reads anew with MiXCR; each CDR3 protein has one entry. This repertoire shows 680,000 or so distinct CDR3 sequences, around 31% found once; its top ten account for approximately 18%. Sequencing used cultured PBMCs, obtained from culture after CMV antigen stimulation. The receptors here all came from a human donor in good health (CMV status not recorded). Some clones in this sample may be carry-over from other donors' samples.

The CDR3 nucleotides read TGTGCCACCAGTGACCCCACGGGACTAGAGACCCAGTACTTC. Translated: CATSDPTGLETQYF. The rearrangement uses TRBV24-1 and TRBJ2-5; perhaps TRBD2 as D (6 bases). CDR3 length: 14 amino acids. V was shortened by 4 bases and J by 4 bases, with 12 bases between the two germline ends. From germline, CDR1 is KGHDR and CDR2 SFDVKD.

At least ten counts were recorded for this clonotype. The rearrangement joins TRBV7-2 to TRBJ1-2, with TRBD1 as a possible D gene (6 bases). V gave up 7 bases and J gave up 4 bases, with 13 bases separating them. From germline, CDR1 is SGHTA and CDR2 FQGNSA. This CDR3 contains 13 residues. The CDR3 region has the DNA TGTGCCAGCACTCCAGTGGGGGCCTATGGCTACACCTTC. Amino acids: CASTPVGAYGYTF. The variable domain in full, with the rest retrieved from reference TRBV7-2 and TRBJ1-2, is GAGVSQSPSNKVTEKGKDVELRCDPISGHTALYWYRQSLGQGLEFLIYFQGNSAPDKSGLPSDRFSAERTGGSVSTLTIQRTQQEDSAVYLCASTPVGAYGYTFGSGTRLTVV.

The gene calls are TRBV2 and TRBJ1-2; D is unresolved. V was cut by 0 bases and J by 1 base, with 3 bases left in between. The germline V gene encodes CDR1 SNHLY and CDR2 FYNNEI. CDR3 length: 13 residues. CDR3 loop: CASSEAGNYGYTF. CDR3 coding DNA: TGTGCCAGCAGTGAAGCCGGTAACTATGGCTACACCTTC.

This clonotype was counted at least ten times. This chain connects TRBV7-2 to TRBJ1-2, with TRBD1 identical over 11 bases. The germline V gene has CDR1 SGHTA and CDR2 FQGNSA. The V and J ends lost 5 bases and 6 bases, in that order; junction bases with no gene match: 2. There are 13 residues in the CDR3. CDR3 loop: CASSPGQGDGYTF. CDR3 in DNA: TGTGCCAGCAGCCCGGGACAGGGGGATGGCTACACCTTC. The complete variable domain, with remaining parts taken from reference TRBV7-2 and TRBJ1-2, reads GAGVSQSPSNKVTEKGKDVELRCDPISGHTALYWYRQSLGQGLEFLIYFQGNSAPDKSGLPSDRFSAERTGGSVSTLTIQRTQQEDSAVYLCASSPGQGDGYTFGSGTRLTVV.

V gene TRBV7-9 combines with J gene TRBJ2-7; D may match TRBD1 or TRBD2 (5 bases each). This CDR3 has 15 residues. Germline V gene lookup returns CDR1 SEHNR and CDR2 FQNEAQ (reference sequence). The V and J ends lost 2 bases and 7 bases respectively, with 18 bases between them. CDR3 nucleotide sequence: TGTGCCAGCAGCTTAACGGGCGCGTCGAGGGGAGAGCAGTACTTC. As protein: CASSLTGASRGEQYF.

This clonotype has only a few counts. This chain connects TRBV6-5 to TRBJ2-3, with 9 bases identical to TRBD1. Trimming at V came to 4 bases and at J to 6 bases, leaving 11 bases not matched to a gene. The germline gives CDR1 MNHEY, CDR2 SVGAGI. The CDR3 totals 16 residues. The DNA for the CDR3 is TGTGCCAGCAGTTTCAGCCCGGGACAGGGCCTGGATACGCAGTATTTT. Its translation is CASSFSPGQGLDTQYF.

This clonotype was found a few times. The genes are TRBV20-1 and TRBJ1-4; tentatively, D is TRBD1 (6 bases). V was clipped by 0 bases and J by 8 bases, with 10 bases between them. The germline gives CDR1 DFQATT, CDR2 SNEGSKA (reference sequence). This CDR3 spans 13 amino acids. This chain's CDR3 is CSAREGAREKLFF. The CDR3 region has the DNA TGCAGTGCTAGAGAGGGGGCTCGGGAAAAACTGTTTTTT.

This rearrangement joins TRBV20-1 to TRBJ1-5; possibly TRBD1 for D (5 bases). With 3 bases removed from V and 6 bases from J, the gap between germline ends came to 9 bases. The CDR3 consists of 12 residues. Germline values: CDR1 DFQATT, CDR2 SNEGSKA (reference sequence). CDR3 sequence: CSASKGFQPQHF. CDR3 sequence (DNA): TGCAGTGCTAGTAAGGGGTTTCAGCCCCAGCATTTT.

This clonotype has only a few counts. V gene TRBV12-3 or TRBV12-4 combines with J gene TRBJ1-5, with D perhaps TRBD1 (5 bases). The CDR3 has 15 residues. V was trimmed by 4 bases and J by 0 bases, leaving 10 bases between them. The CDR3, as DNA: TGTGCCAGCAGTTCGGGGGGAGATAGCAATCAGCCCCAGCATTTT. It yields the protein CASSSGGDSNQPQHF.

This clonotype was recorded a few times. This chain connects TRBV12-3 or TRBV12-4 to TRBJ1-2, with D possibly being TRBD1 (6 bases). The V gene lost 6 bases and the J gene lost 7 bases, with 18 bases spanning the gap. CDR3 size: 14 residues. The CDR3 spells CASSPGAGSSGYTF. The CDR3 nucleotides read TGTGCCAGCAGCCCAGGGGCAGGGAGTAGTGGCTACACCTTC.

V and J are TRBV2 and TRBJ1-5, with D unresolved. The germline V gene encodes CDR1 SNHLY and CDR2 FYNNEI. Between the trimmed V and J ends, which lost 1 base and 10 bases, there was a span of 5 bases. The CDR3 runs to 11 residues. The CDR3 DNA is TGTGCCAGCAGTGAAGGAGGTCCCCAGCATTTT. The encoded protein is CASSEGGPQHF.

This clonotype was seen ten or more times. The genes are TRBV7-2 and TRBJ2-1; TRBD1 or TRBD2 may be the D gene (5 bases each). The CDR3 loop spans 13 amino acids. Trimming removed 5 bases at V and 10 bases at J, with 15 bases between. CDR1 and CDR2 (germline): SGHTA, FQGNSA. Here the CDR3 reads CASSLRDASEQFF. The CDR3 DNA sequence: TGTGCCAGCAGCCTAAGGGACGCGTCGGAGCAGTTCTTC. Full variable domain (outside the CDR3, taken from reference TRBV7-2 and TRBJ2-1): GAGVSQSPSNKVTEKGKDVELRCDPISGHTALYWYRQSLGQGLEFLIYFQGNSAPDKSGLPSDRFSAERTGGSVSTLTIQRTQQEDSAVYLCASSLRDASEQFFGPGTRLTVL.

The V and J genes are TRBV19 and TRBJ1-5; 12 bases map to TRBD1. CDR3 length equals 18 residues. V lost 4 bases, J lost 1 base, and 8 bases stayed unmatched. Germline values: CDR1 LNHDA, CDR2 SQIVND (reference sequence). Written as DNA, the CDR3 is TGTGCCAGTAGTACCCGGGACAGGGGGCTTTTGAGCAATCAGCCCCAGCATTTT. Translation gives CASSTRDRGLLSNQPQHF. Using reference TRBV19 and TRBJ1-5 for the parts outside the CDR3, the full variable domain is DGGITQSPKYLFRKEGQNVTLSCEQNLNHDAMYWYRQDPGQGLRLIYYSQIVNDFQKGDIAEGYSVSREKKESFPLTVTSAQKNPTAFYLCASSTRDRGLLSNQPQHFGDGTRLSIL.

The gene calls are TRBV6-5 and TRBJ2-7; D gene ambiguous. This CDR3 is built from 13 residues. The V and J ends lost 6 bases and 6 bases respectively, with 15 bases between them. The germline V gene encodes CDR1 MNHEY and CDR2 SVGAGI. This CDR3 reads CASRRGRMSEQYF. In DNA form, the CDR3 reads TGTGCCAGCAGGCGCGGACGGATGAGCGAGCAGTACTTC.

This sequence joins TRBV12-3 or TRBV12-4 and TRBJ2-3, with D perhaps TRBD1 (5 bases). The CDR3 consists of 14 residues. Trimming left V 7 bases short and J 5 bases short, with 16 bases between. The CDR3 protein is CASTRTRGRDTQYF. The CDR3 coding sequence is TGTGCCAGCACCAGAACAAGGGGCCGAGATACGCAGTATTTT.

This chain connects TRBV10-3 to TRBJ1-5, with no clear D. The ends were cut back, 0 bases at V and 0 bases at J, with 6 bases in the middle. Germline CDR1 ENHRY, CDR2 SYGVKD. This CDR3 spans 15 amino acids. This CDR3 reads CAISESTGSNQPQHF. The CDR3 nucleotides are TGTGCCATCAGTGAGTCGACGGGTAGCAATCAGCCCCAGCATTTT.

This clonotype was observed a handful of times. This rearrangement joins TRBV10-3 to TRBJ1-3, with 7 bases aligning to TRBD1. Trimming took 3 bases from V and 4 from J; bases not matched to a gene: 9. Germline CDR1 reads ENHRY; CDR2 reads SYGVKD. The CDR3 runs 16 residues. The CDR3 DNA reads as TGTGCCATCAGTGATGGGAAGGGGGCTACGGGAAACACCATATATTTT. Translation gives CAISDGKGATGNTIYF.

The chain combines TRBV12-3 or TRBV12-4 with TRBJ2-5; tentatively, D is TRBD2 (5 bases). The CDR3 sequence is 17 residues long. The V and J ends lost 1 base and 5 bases respectively, with 20 bases between them. The CDR3 region is CASSLGGLAGLLETQYF. Written as DNA, the CDR3 is TGTGCCAGCAGTTTAGGTGGTTTGGCGGGCTTGTTGGAGACCCAGTACTTC.

V gene TRBV18 combines with J gene TRBJ1-2, with D possibly TRBD1 on 6 matching bases. The CDR3 loop spans 15 amino acids. The V gene's germline CDR1 is KGHSH and CDR2 LQKENI. Trimming cost V 2 bases and J 6 bases, with 16 bases left between them. CDR3 sequence reads: CASSPTGLGADGYTF. In DNA, the CDR3 is TGTGCCAGCTCACCAACGGGCCTGGGGGCGGATGGCTACACCTTC.

This clonotype was found a few times. The chain is built from TRBV14 and TRBJ2-1; D call uncertain. The V end lost 3 bases, the J end lost 8 bases, and 11 bases lay between the germline ends. The CDR3 has 13 amino acids. From germline, CDR1 is SGHDN and CDR2 FVKESK. The CDR3 region has the DNA TGTGCCAGCAGCCAGCACTCTAGGGATGAGCAGTTCTTC. Protein product: CASSQHSRDEQFF.

This clonotype was seen a handful of times. The CDR3 reads CASTPRQGLGTGELFF. The CDR3, as DNA: TGTGCCAGCACCCCACGACAGGGGCTGGGCACCGGGGAGCTGTTTTTT. This chain joins TRBV27 and TRBJ2-2; 8 nucleotides align to TRBD1. This CDR3 contains 16 residues. V lost 7 bases to trimming and J lost 4 bases; unmatched junction nucleotides: 11. CDR1 is MNHEY, CDR2 SMNVEV, per germline (reference sequence).

This clonotype was counted between two and nine times. This chain uses TRBV28 with TRBJ1-3; D may be TRBD1 (6 bases). Germline CDR1 is MDHEN and CDR2 is SYDVKM. Trimming cost V 5 bases and J 0 bases, with 20 bases left between them. This CDR3 comprises 18 residues. This CDR3 reads CASSKFPRGTLSGNTIYF. In DNA, the CDR3 is TGTGCCAGCAGTAAATTTCCCCGGGGGACACTCTCTGGAAACACCATATATTTT. The full variable domain, in which reference TRBV28 and TRBJ1-3 provide the parts outside the CDR3, is DVKVTQSSRYLVKRTGEKVFLECVQDMDHENMFWYRQDPGLGLRLIYFSYDVKMKEKGDIPEGYSVSREKKERFSLILESASTNQTSMYLCASSKFPRGTLSGNTIYFGEGSWLTVV.

V usage is TRBV27 and J usage is TRBJ2-3, with D perhaps TRBD1 (5 bases). Looked up from germline, CDR1 is MNHEY and CDR2 is SMNVEV (reference sequence). Trimming removed 6 bases from V and 0 bases from J, with 10 bases in between. The CDR3 extends over 14 amino acids. In nucleotides, the CDR3 is TGTGCCAGCAGCCGGACAACTAGCACAGATACGCAGTATTTT. This encodes CASSRTTSTDTQYF.

Only a few counts were recorded for this clonotype. The chain employs TRBV6-1 and TRBJ1-2; 7 bases match TRBD1. V dropped 2 bases and J dropped 5; count of bases not matched to a gene: 11. The germline V gene encodes CDR1 MNHNS and CDR2 SASEGT. This CDR3 comprises 16 residues. The CDR3 loop is CASSEFSTGMSYGYTF. The CDR3 DNA reads as TGTGCCAGCAGTGAATTTTCGACAGGGATGAGTTATGGCTACACCTTC.

Here the CDR3 DNA reads TGCAGTGCTAGGGCTGACAGTTACACTGAAGCTTTCTTT. Translation: CSARADSYTEAFF. V usage is TRBV20-1 and J usage is TRBJ1-1, with D tentatively TRBD1 (5 bases). V gave up 3 bases and J gave up 3 bases, with 11 bases separating them. The germline gives CDR1 DFQATT, CDR2 SNEGSKA (reference sequence). The CDR3 extends over 13 amino acids.

V and J are TRBV20-1 and TRBJ2-3, with TRBD1 as a possible D gene (6 bases). The germline V gene has CDR1 DFQATT and CDR2 SNEGSKA (reference sequence). V lost 3 bases and J lost 0, with 7 bases in between. CDR3 length: 13 amino acids. Here the CDR3 reads CSARGASTDTQYF. The DNA of the CDR3 is TGCAGTGCTAGGGGGGCTAGCACAGATACGCAGTATTTT.

The chain links TRBV12-3 or TRBV12-4 to TRBJ2-1; TRBD2 matches 15 bases. This CDR3 comprises 15 residues. V lost 6 bases and J lost 9; bases outside the gene matches: 6. CDR3 nucleotide sequence: TGTGCCAGCAGCTCCCGGACTAGCGGGAGGGGTGAGCAGTTCTTC. Translated, it gives CASSSRTSGRGEQFF.

The chain combines TRBV29-1 with TRBJ2-3; no clear D. This CDR3 comprises 13 residues. Per germline, CDR1 SQVTM and CDR2 ANQGSEA. V was clipped by 5 bases and J by 4 bases, with 13 bases between them. The CDR3 DNA follows: TGCAGCGTTTCCCCCCTCGGCGCAGATACGCAGTATTTT. It translates to CSVSPLGADTQYF.

The chain employs TRBV10-3 and TRBJ1-1; no definite D call. Germline CDR1 ENHRY, CDR2 SYGVKD. CDR3 length equals 12 residues. V was clipped by 5 bases and J by 5 bases, with 9 bases between them. The CDR3 spells CAISTGGTEAFF. CDR3 sequence (DNA): TGTGCCATCAGTACCGGAGGGACTGAAGCTTTCTTT.

In this sample, this clonotype turned up a few times. The chain carries TRBV12-3 or TRBV12-4 and TRBJ2-1, with D perhaps TRBD1 (5 bases). The CDR3 consists of 14 residues. V was trimmed by 4 bases and J by 8 bases, leaving 15 bases between them. CDR3 protein: CASSSQGPQYEQFF. Here the CDR3 DNA reads TGTGCCAGCAGTTCCCAGGGTCCCCAATATGAGCAGTTCTTC.

This clonotype was detected once. J is TRBJ1-3 and V is TRBV20-1; a possible D gene is TRBD1 (6 bases). Per the germline V gene, CDR1 is DFQATT and CDR2 is SNEGSKA (reference sequence). Between the trimmed V and J ends, which lost 6 bases and 7 bases, there was a span of 19 bases. CDR3 length: 14 residues. The chain's CDR3 is CSAERRQAANTIYF. DNA for the CDR3: TGCAGTGCCGAACGCAGACAGGCAGCTAACACCATATATTTT.